The 11 T cell receptor beta chains given below trace back to one sample, sequenced in a study of CD4 T cells in relation to SARS-CoV-2 and coronaviruses. Antigens of these TCRs are unknown. Libraries were prepared by immunoSEQ multiplex PCR; TCRdb keeps only in-frame clonotypes and omits some of them. The table includes some 19,000 clones, around 79% detected once. Unexposed donor CD4+ T cells date from 2011-2018, before the COVID-19 pandemic. CD4+ T cells were isolated from the cells after roughly 11 days of culture. Sequencing input: CD4+ T cells from PBMCs, cultured in vitro. These receptors were collected from a human donor in good health.

The V call is TRBV9, the J call TRBJ2-2; TRBD2 is a possible D gene (5 bases). The germline gives CDR1 SGDLS, CDR2 YYNGEE. V lost 0 bases to trimming and J lost 4 bases, with 10 bases between them. The CDR3 is 15 amino acids. CDR3 bases: TGTGCCAGCAGCGTAGGGGGAGTAAGCACCGGGGAGCTGTTTTTT. Its translation: CASSVGGVSTGELFF.

A note on this clone: The CDR3 does not end in the conserved phenylalanine or tryptophan, so this is likely a read error. The limits of the CDR3 on the DNA are not certain, so only TCRdb's listed CDR3 is given. This chain joins TRBV18 and TRBJ1-1; whether TRBD1, the table's D call, matches the DNA was not checked. Both ends counted, the CDR3 spans 10 residues. Germline V gene sequence: CDR1 KGHSH, CDR2 LQKENI. The CDR3 protein is CASSSYGAGD.

The genes are TRBV24-1 and TRBJ2-3, with TRBD2 as a possible D gene (5 bases). The germline CDR1 and CDR2 sequences are KGHDR and SFDVKD. Trimming pared 9 bases from V and 4 bases from J, leaving 7 bases between. CDR3 length: 11 residues. Written as DNA, the CDR3 is TGTGCCACCGGAGGAGCAGATACGCAGTATTTT. Protein: CATGGADTQYF.

V gene TRBV5-1 combines with J gene TRBJ2-2; 12 bases are a match to TRBD1. CDR3 length equals 20 residues. V shed 0 bases, J shed 4 bases, and the junction held 13 bases outside the gene matches. CDR1 and CDR2 from the germline V gene are SGHRS and YFSETQ. As DNA, the CDR3 is TGCGCCAGCAGCTTGGTGCTCCGTGAGGGACAGGGGGCTGGCACCGGGGAGCTGTTTTTT. It codes for CASSLVLREGQGAGTGELFF.

The chain couples TRBV5-1 to TRBJ2-3, with 12 bases lining up with TRBD2. CDR3 size: 17 residues. V shed 0 bases and J 2 bases; nucleotides not matched to a gene: 4. CDR1 is SGHRS and CDR2 is YFSETQ in the germline V gene. The CDR3 loop reads CASSLGLAGGVTDTQYF. CDR3 sequence (DNA): TGCGCCAGCAGCTTGGGTCTAGCGGGAGGGGTCACAGATACGCAGTATTTT.

The CDR3 reads CASSSQGSSGADTQYF. CDR3 DNA: TGTGCCAGCAGCTCCCAGGGGTCATCGGGGGCAGATACGCAGTATTTT. The chain uses TRBV7-9 and TRBJ2-3, with D perhaps assigned TRBD1 or TRBD2 (6 bases each). Trimming pared 4 bases from V and 4 bases from J, leaving 18 bases between. The CDR3 contains 16 residues. Germline V gene data show CDR1 as SEHNR and CDR2 as FQNEAQ (reference sequence).

The genes are TRBV5-8 and TRBJ1-4; 10 bases are a match to TRBD1. This CDR3 has 18 residues. With V trimmed by 6 bases and J by 2 bases, 13 bases remained unmatched. Germline CDR1 and CDR2: SGHTS and YDEGEE. The CDR3: CASTMLRQGAPTNEKLFF. The CDR3 DNA reads TGTGCCAGCACCATGCTTAGACAGGGGGCGCCTACTAATGAAAAACTGTTTTTT.

The chain recombines TRBV10-1 with TRBJ1-2, with D possibly matching TRBD1 (6 bases). Between the trimmed V and J ends, which lost 5 bases and 4 bases, there was a span of 14 bases. CDR3 length equals 14 residues. Germline V gene lookup returns CDR1 WNHNN and CDR2 SYGVQD (reference sequence). CDR3 sequence (DNA): TGCGCCAGCAGTTTGGAACAGGGCATCTATGGCTACACCTTC. Protein: CASSLEQGIYGYTF.

The chain is built from TRBV19 and TRBJ2-7, with TRBD2 matching over 9 bases. Germline CDR1 reads LNHDA; CDR2 reads SQIVND (reference sequence). The CDR3 has 17 amino acids. V shed 5 bases, J shed 1 base, and the junction held 12 bases outside the gene matches. The CDR3: CASSLESSGIVSYEQYF. The CDR3 DNA is TGTGCCAGTAGTTTGGAGTCTAGCGGGATTGTTTCCTACGAGCAGTACTTC. Together with reference TRBV19 and TRBJ2-7, the CDR3 gives the full variable domain: DGGITQSPKYLFRKEGQNVTLSCEQNLNHDAMYWYRQDPGQGLRLIYYSQIVNDFQKGDIAEGYSVSREKKESFPLTVTSAQKNPTAFYLCASSLESSGIVSYEQYFGPGTRLTVT.

The CDR3 loop reads CASSLTGGRAGELFF. For the CDR3, the DNA is TGTGCCAGCAGTCTGACAGGGGGTAGGGCCGGGGAGCTGTTTTTT. The chain is built from TRBV28 and TRBJ2-2, with 9 positions matching TRBD1. CDR3 length: 15 amino acids. Germline V gene data show CDR1 as MDHEN and CDR2 as SYDVKM. V was clipped by 5 bases and J by 6 bases; unmatched bases: 7.

This clone is a singleton in its sample. This chain uses TRBV18 with TRBJ1-5; 8 positions agree with TRBD1. Germline V lookup: CDR1 KGHSH, CDR2 LQKENI. J was trimmed by 4 bases and V by 3 bases; bases with no gene match: 2. The CDR3 spans 14 residues. The chain's CDR3 is CASSPGQDNQPQHF. CDR3 nucleotides: TGTGCCAGCTCACCGGGACAGGATAATCAGCCCCAGCATTTT.